The clone carrying this T cell receptor (beta chain) was counted only a few times. Researchers made TCR beta libraries by using iRepertoire HTBI primers and running Arm-PCR on CDR3 regions. Each CDR3 protein gets one entry after TCRdb re-called the multiplex PCR reads with MiXCR. The sample yields 350,000 to 400,000 distinct CDR3 sequences, roughly 16% seen once. The trim removed 2 bases at V and 7 bases at J, leaving 16 bases unmatched. Germline CDR1 and CDR2: MGHRA and YSYEKL. CDR3 length: 19 amino acids. These data belong to a study of regulatory T cells in long-lasting Graves disease. Stated time point: newly diagnosed GD, antithyroid drugs for less than 3 months. PBMCs were the source of the RNA used for TCR sequencing. These data also formed part of another study, on T cells in Graves' hyperthyroidism and ophthalmopathy.

The starting material was peripheral blood mononuclear cells (PBMCs), obtained at new diagnosis, from a patient treated with antithyroid drugs. The clonotype comes from a woman in her late teens or twenties with Graves disease. The genes are TRBV4-1 and TRBJ2-1; 11 bases are shared with TRBD2. CDR3 nucleotides: TGCGCCAGCAGCCAAAGGGGTGGGGGGATAGCGGGAGGGGAAAATGAGCAGTTCTTC. This encodes CASSQRGGGIAGGENEQFF.